The present entry profiles one TCR beta chain with its context. Its target is unknown. Method: immunoSEQ multiplex PCR; TCRdb's copy keeps in-frame clones and lacks some. This sample has some 150,000 clones, with 90% found just once. This sample was included in a study of T cell responses to AZD1222 COVID-19 vaccine. Study-wide context: Second-dose intervals near 4 or 12 weeks were combined.

Study-wide points: Baseline serostatus was positive in only a handful of AZD1222 recipients. No day 14 peak samples; only post-peak repertoires were characterized. Per reports, nearly half of all spike-specific TCRs target regions that are unmutated in variants.

The material sequenced was peripheral blood, taken on day 0 of AZD1222 vaccination. The receptor was derived from an adult in good health.

This chain's CDR3 is CASSRQGSGANVLTF. The CDR3 DNA sequence: TGTGCCAGCAGCCGCCAGGGCTCTGGGGCCAACGTCCTGACTTTC. The chain carries TRBV3-1 (or the pseudogene TRBV3-2) and TRBJ2-6, with D perhaps TRBD1 (5 bases). The CDR3 consists of 15 residues. Germline V CDR1 and CDR2: LGHDT, YNNKEL (reference sequence). V lost 4 bases, J lost 0 bases, and 7 bases lay in between.